This T cell receptor beta chain comes out of a study of blood T cell repertoires in COVID-19. Here immunoSEQ multiplex PCR was the method, and the copy in TCRdb shows in-frame clones only, minus some. The sample comprises about 300,000 clones, about 90% of which are singletons, and 4.5% to 7% rests with the top ten. In this sample, this clone turned up once. The CDR3 is made up of 14 amino acids. Germline trimming cut 8 bases from V and 6 bases from J; bases unmatched to any gene: 7. The germline CDR1 and CDR2 sequences are LGHDT and YNNKEL (reference sequence). The sample comprised PBMCs or T cells enriched from blood (not recorded which). This receptor was obtained from a woman aged 25 to 45 who had recovered from COVID-19. The chain combines TRBV3-1 (or the pseudogene TRBV3-2) with TRBJ1-6; 7 bases map to TRBD1. CDR3 nucleotides: TGTGCCAGCGCCCGGGACAGTCTTAATTCACCCCTCCACTTT. It translates to CASARDSLNSPLHF.